Listed below are T cell receptor beta chains from one sample, sequenced in a study of identical twins. A single record per CDR3 protein comes from TCRdb applying MiXCR to the 5' RACE reads. The data hold a few hundred thousand distinct CDR3 sequences, with 15% to 20% observed a single time. What was sequenced was naive T cells sorted from blood. These TCRs come from a man between 45 and 60 years old in good health. Both conserved end residues are part of each CDR3. A D gene is named only where the DNA matches it firmly. Clone size is shown for a subset of rows, as once, few, many or a class of expanded clone.

D,size,length,J,V,DNA,CDR3
-,-,14,TRBJ1-2,TRBV5-1,TGCGCCAGCAGCTTGGAAGGGTCTTCCTATGGCTACACCTTC,CASSLEGSSYGYTF
-,many,15,TRBJ1-2,TRBV27,TGTGCCAGCAGTTTAGACAGCCTAAACTACTATGGCTACACCTTC,CASSLDSLNYYGYTF
-,few,15,TRBJ1-2,TRBV10-3,TGTGCCATCCAGGGCGGGACACAAGCTAACTATGGCTACACCTTC,CAIQGGTQANYGYTF
-,few,13,TRBJ2-3,TRBV4-1,TGCGCCAGCAGCACGGGGGTTTCAGATACGCAGTATTTT,CASSTGVSDTQYF
-,many,15,TRBJ1-1,TRBV6-5,TGTGCCAGCAGTTCTGGGGCACACATGAACACTGAAGCTTTCTTT,CASSSGAHMNTEAFF
-,few,17,TRBJ2-3,TRBV6-5,TGTGCCAGCAGTTACTTGGCCAGGGGTTTTGGCACAGATACGCAGTATTTT,CASSYLARGFGTDTQYF
-,many,12,TRBJ2-2,TRBV12-3/TRBV12-4,TGTGCCAGCAGTTCCTCGTTGGGGGAGCTGTTTTTT,CASSSSLGELFF
-,many,12,TRBJ1-2,TRBV5-1,TGCGCCAGCACCCAGGGAAACTATGGCTACACCTTC,CASTQGNYGYTF
TRBD1,-,13,TRBJ2-2,TRBV7-8,TGTGCCAGCAGCTCCTTACAGGGGCGGGAGCTGTTTTTT,CASSSLQGRELFF
TRBD1,-,15,TRBJ2-1,TRBV14,TGTGCCAGCAGCCAAGGACAGGGGTGGGTCAATGAGCAGTTCTTC,CASSQGQGWVNEQFF
TRBD2,many,15,TRBJ2-3,TRBV20-1,TGCAGTGCTAGCTTAGGGCTAGCGGGTGCCCCTTCGCAGTATTTT,CSASLGLAGAPSQYF
TRBD1,-,16,TRBJ2-2,TRBV20-1,TGCAGTGCTAGAGCAACAGGGGGCGCGAACACCGGGGAGCTGTTTTTT,CSARATGGANTGELFF
-,many,12,TRBJ1-1,TRBV20-1,TGCAGTGCTAGAGAAGGGGGTAGGGGAGCTTTCTTT,CSAREGGRGAFF
-,few,14,TRBJ1-5,TRBV20-1,TGCAGTGCCACAGAAGGGGATAGCAATCAGCCCCAGCATTTT,CSATEGDSNQPQHF
TRBD1,many,14,TRBJ2-3,TRBV27,TGTGCCAGCAGTTTTAACAGGGGTTGGGATACGCAGTATTTT,CASSFNRGWDTQYF
TRBD1,-,14,TRBJ2-5,TRBV12-3/TRBV12-4,TGTGCCAGCACCTGGACAGGGGGCACGGAGACCCAGTACTTC,CASTWTGGTETQYF
TRBD1,-,13,TRBJ2-7,TRBV11-3,TGTGCCAGCAGCTGGGACAGGGATGACGAGCAGTACTTC,CASSWDRDDEQYF
TRBD2,-,15,TRBJ2-1,TRBV29-1,TGCAGCGTTGAAAGGTCAGCGGGAGGGTACAATGAGCAGTTCTTC,CSVERSAGGYNEQFF
-,-,13,TRBJ1-5,TRBV4-2,TGTGCCAGCAGCCAACGGGCCGATCAGCCCCAGCATTTT,CASSQRADQPQHF
-,-,14,TRBJ2-7,TRBV12-3/TRBV12-4,TGTGCCAGCAGACCCGGGGGGCGCGTCTACGAGCAGTACTTC,CASRPGGRVYEQYF
-,-,13,TRBJ2-7,TRBV20-1,TGCAGTGCTAGTGGGCCAGCCCCCTACGAGCAGTACTTC,CSASGPAPYEQYF
-,many,16,TRBJ1-6,TRBV6-1,TGTGCCAGCAGTGACTACCTCAGGGTGGATAATTCACCCCTCCACTTT,CASSDYLRVDNSPLHF
-,-,17,TRBJ1-5,TRBV20-1,TGCAGTGCTAGAGATTTGGTCGCGGGTCTGGTCTATCAGCCCCAGCATTTT,CSARDLVAGLVYQPQHF
-,many,13,TRBJ1-2,TRBV7-2,TGTGCCAGCAGCGGGGCGGGGCGTTATGGCTACACCTTC,CASSGAGRYGYTF
-,-,13,TRBJ1-5,TRBV6-2/TRBV6-3,TGTGCCAGCAGTTCCTTTTCCCTTCAGCCCCAGCATTTT,CASSSFSLQPQHF
-,many,14,TRBJ2-2,TRBV10-3,TGTGCCATCGGGGGGACAGCGAACACCGGGGAGCTGTTTTTT,CAIGGTANTGELFF
-,many,15,TRBJ2-7,TRBV5-1,TGCGCCAGCAGCTTGGTAAAGGACAGAGTTTCCGAGCAGTACTTC,CASSLVKDRVSEQYF
TRBD2,-,17,TRBJ2-7,TRBV6-2/TRBV6-3,TGTGCCAGCAGTTACTCCCGGACTAGCGGGAGAATCTACGAGCAGTACTTC,CASSYSRTSGRIYEQYF
TRBD2,-,15,TRBJ2-3,TRBV20-1,TGCAGTGCAAAGACTAGCGGGCTTAGCACAGATACGCAGTATTTT,CSAKTSGLSTDTQYF
TRBD2,many,17,TRBJ2-3,TRBV28,TGTGCCAGCAGTTTATACTCTAGCGGGAGTATGGTAGATACGCAGTATTTT,CASSLYSSGSMVDTQYF
TRBD2,-,18,TRBJ2-7,TRBV12-3/TRBV12-4,TGTGCCAGCAGTTTAAGTACTAGCGGGGGCATGAGCTCCTACGAGCAGTACTTC,CASSLSTSGGMSSYEQYF
-,many,18,TRBJ2-5,TRBV9,TGTGCCAGCAGCGTAGTCGGTGGGTACAGGGCGAATCAAGAGACCCAGTACTTC,CASSVVGGYRANQETQYF
TRBD2,many,15,TRBJ2-1,TRBV27,TGTGCCAGCAGTTTCGGGACTAAGCCTTACAATGAGCAGTTCTTC,CASSFGTKPYNEQFF
-,few,15,TRBJ2-3,TRBV5-6,TGTGCCAGCAGCTTGGAGGGAAGGGGCACAGATACGCAGTATTTT,CASSLEGRGTDTQYF
-,-,17,TRBJ1-5,TRBV7-9,TGTGCCAGCAGCGGTGAAGAGGGAATCCATAGGAATCAGCCCCAGCATTTT,CASSGEEGIHRNQPQHF
-,many,15,TRBJ2-3,TRBV9,TGTGCCAGCAGCGGACACAGGGACAACACAGATACGCAGTATTTT,CASSGHRDNTDTQYF
TRBD2,-,16,TRBJ2-7,TRBV28,TGTGCCAGCAGTGGACTAGCGGGGAAAACCACCTACGAGCAGTACTTC,CASSGLAGKTTYEQYF
-,few,15,TRBJ2-7,TRBV4-3,TGCGCCAGCAGCCAAGATACTAGAATCGCCTACGAGCAGTACTTC,CASSQDTRIAYEQYF
TRBD1,-,15,TRBJ2-7,TRBV6-1,TGTGCCAGCAGTCCTTGGACAGGGGGCTTCAACGAGCAGTACTTC,CASSPWTGGFNEQYF
-,-,13,TRBJ2-7,TRBV27,TGTGCCAGCAGTTTATCCGGGGCTTCGCAGCAGTACTTC,CASSLSGASQQYF
-,-,16,TRBJ2-2,TRBV4-2,TGTGCCAGCAGCCAGGAAGGGGTGGGGCTCACCGGGGAGCTGTTTTTT,CASSQEGVGLTGELFF
-,many,16,TRBJ1-2,TRBV7-9,TGTGCCAGCAGCTTGGGCAATCAGCACGGCTATTATGGCTACACCTTC,CASSLGNQHGYYGYTF
-,-,14,TRBJ1-6,TRBV20-1,TGCAGTGCCCGTCAAAGCTCCTATAATTCACCCCTCCACTTT,CSARQSSYNSPLHF
TRBD2,many,16,TRBJ2-3,TRBV20-1,TGCAGTGCTAGAGTGGAGGGACTAGCGGCCACAGATACGCAGTATTTT,CSARVEGLAATDTQYF
TRBD2,-,13,TRBJ2-1,TRBV30,TGTGCCTGGAGGGCTAGCGGGAGCAATGAGCAGTTCTTC,CAWRASGSNEQFF